These 10 T cell receptor beta chains originate from one sample sequenced in a study of tumor and adjacent non-tumor tissue in lung cancer. This sample's RNA came from whole unsorted tissue. TCRbeta libraries were built with three rounds of nested PCR, modified from ARM-PCR. A single record per CDR3 protein comes from TCRdb applying MiXCR to the multiplex PCR reads. Altogether approximately 79,000 distinct CDR3 sequences are present, 61% being singletons, with the ten largest covering 15%. Input material: lung tumor tissue. The origin of the receptors is a man in his sixties or seventies with non-small cell lung cancer.

This clonotype was counted ten times or more. V is TRBV6-4 and J is TRBJ2-7, with TRBD2 identical over 8 bases. The V segment lost 4 bases and the J segment 2 bases; nucleotides outside the gene matches: 10. Germline V gives CDR1 MRHNA, CDR2 SNTAGT. The CDR3 runs 16 residues. The CDR3: CASSVAGGPGTYEQYF. The CDR3, as DNA: TGTGCCAGCAGTGTTGCGGGAGGCCCGGGGACCTACGAGCAGTACTTC.

This clonotype was observed a few times. The chain has TRBV29-1 and TRBJ2-7; no firm D call. CDR1 and CDR2 from the germline V gene are SQVTM and ANQGSEA. This CDR3 is built from 11 residues. V was pared by 4 bases and J by 7 bases, with 11 bases between. CDR3 residues: CSVGTAYEQYF. CDR3 bases: TGCAGCGTTGGGACGGCATATGAGCAGTACTTC.

DNA for the CDR3: TGCAGTGCTAGAGACAAGGGGGTGGGATCAACTTATCGAAGCCAAAAAAACATTCAGTACTTC. Its protein is CSARDKGVGSTYRSQKNIQYF. The chain has TRBV20-1 and TRBJ2-4, with D possibly matching TRBD1 (6 bases). Germline loops: CDR1 DFQATT, CDR2 SNEGSKA (reference sequence). V gave up 0 bases and J gave up 4 bases, with 31 bases separating them. The length of the CDR3 is 21 residues.

This clonotype was observed a handful of times. A junction boundary mismatches the germline segment, possibly from a read error. The chain combines TRBV24-1 with TRBJ2-5, with D perhaps matching TRBD2 (6 bases). The CDR3 is 14 residues long. Germline lookup yields CDR1 KGHDR and CDR2 SFDVKD. The CDR3 DNA reads TGTGCCACCAGTGATCGGGGGAAGAGAGAGACCCAGTGCTTC. This sequence encodes CATSDRGKRETQCF.

Details on this clonotype: A much larger clonotype is one base distant, so this may be a read error. The final CDR3 position lacks the conserved phenylalanine or tryptophan, pointing to a likely read error. The V gene is TRBV12-3 or TRBV12-4, the J gene TRBJ2-7, with TRBD1 matching over 11 bases. Trimming took 5 bases from V and 4 from J; bases not matched to a gene: 7. The length of the CDR3 is 15 residues. For the CDR3, the DNA is TGTGCCAGCAGTCTACGGACAGGGGGCGGGTACGAGCAGTACTAC. Translation: CASSLRTGGGYEQYY.

A remark on this clonotype: Being one base from a much bigger clone, this may be a read error. The J gene is TRBJ2-7, the V gene TRBV29-1; 10 positions match TRBD1. This CDR3 spans 15 amino acids. Germline V gene sequence: CDR1 SQVTM, CDR2 ANQGSEA. V shed 0 bases, J shed 3 bases, and the junction held 5 bases outside the gene matches. The CDR3: CSVEDPWTGGYEQYF. As DNA, the CDR3 is TGCAGCGTTGAAGATCCCTGGACAGGGGGCTACGAGCAGTACTTC.

A note on this clonotype: Mismatch with germline at one junction end may stem from a read error. This sequence joins TRBV29-1 and TRBJ1-1; no firm D call. This CDR3 is 12 amino acids long. Germline V gives CDR1 SQVTM, CDR2 ANQGSEA. CDR3 in amino acids: CGVAQANTEAFF. The CDR3 bases are TGCGGCGTCGCCCAGGCGAACACTGAAGCTTTCTTT.

The chain employs TRBV7-3 and TRBJ1-1; 7 bases are a match to TRBD1. Trimming cost V 8 bases and J 4 bases; bases outside gene matches: 10. CDR3 length equals 14 residues. Germline CDR1 is SGHTA and CDR2 is FQGTGA. This CDR3 is CASQRRGMSTEAFF. For the CDR3, the DNA is TGTGCCAGCCAACGCAGGGGGATGAGCACTGAAGCTTTCTTT.

The chain has TRBV20-1 and TRBJ2-5; maybe TRBD2 (5 bases). Trimming took off 4 bases at V and 4 bases at J, with 16 bases between the two ends. The CDR3 loop spans 14 amino acids. CDR1 and CDR2 (germline): DFQATT, SNEGSKA (reference sequence). CDR3 in amino acids: CSATPGVASETQYF. In nucleotides, the CDR3 is TGCAGTGCTACACCTGGAGTAGCGTCAGAGACCCAGTACTTC.

V gene TRBV6-5 combines with J gene TRBJ1-1; D not resolved. The germline V gene has CDR1 MNHEY and CDR2 SVGAGI. Trimming removed 5 bases from V and 3 bases from J, with 4 bases in between. The CDR3 spans 11 residues. The chain's CDR3 is CASSQDTEAFF. As DNA, the CDR3 is TGTGCCAGCAGTCAGGACACTGAAGCTTTCTTT.